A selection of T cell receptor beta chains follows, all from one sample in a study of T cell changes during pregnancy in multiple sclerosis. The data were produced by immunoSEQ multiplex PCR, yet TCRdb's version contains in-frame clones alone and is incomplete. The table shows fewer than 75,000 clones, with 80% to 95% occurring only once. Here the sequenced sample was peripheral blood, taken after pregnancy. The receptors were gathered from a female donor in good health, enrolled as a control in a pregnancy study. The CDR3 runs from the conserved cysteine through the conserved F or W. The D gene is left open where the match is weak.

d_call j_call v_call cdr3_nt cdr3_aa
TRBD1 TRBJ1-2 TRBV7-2 TGTGCCAGCAGCCCGGGGGACAGGGCTATATTAGGCTACACCTTC CASSPGDRAILGYTF
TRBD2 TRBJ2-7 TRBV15 TGTGCCACCAGCAGAGATAGCAGCGGGGGTAATACCTACGAGCAGTACTTC CATSRDSSGGNTYEQYF
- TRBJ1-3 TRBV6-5 TGTGCCAGCACCCAAGCCGCTGGAAACACCATATATTTT CASTQAAGNTIYF
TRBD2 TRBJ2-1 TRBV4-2 TGTGCCAGCAGCCAAGAGCCGAGCGGGATCTACAATGAGCAGTTCTTC CASSQEPSGIYNEQFF
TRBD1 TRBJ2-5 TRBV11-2 TGTGCCAGCAGCTTAGGCACAGGGGGCGAGGGGGAGACCCAGTACTTC CASSLGTGGEGETQYF
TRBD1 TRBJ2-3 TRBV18 TGTGCCAGCTCACCACCCGGGACAGGGGGCACAGATACGCAGTATTTT CASSPPGTGGTDTQYF
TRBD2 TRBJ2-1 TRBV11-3 TGTGCCAGCAGCTTAGTTGCGGGAGTCAACAATGAGCAGTTCTTC CASSLVAGVNNEQFF
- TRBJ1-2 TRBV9 TGTGCCAGCAGCGTAGGCATCGCAGGGGAGGGTGGCTACACCTTC CASSVGIAGEGGYTF
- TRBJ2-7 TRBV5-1 TGCGCCAGCGGCCAGGACAGACTTTACGAGCAGTACTTC CASGQDRLYEQYF
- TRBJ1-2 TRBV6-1 TGTGCCAGCAGTGTGGGCGGGGAACGCGGCTATGGCTACACCTTC CASSVGGERGYGYTF
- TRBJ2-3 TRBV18 TGTGCCAGCTCACCACAGGGGAGGAGGGATACGCAGTATTTT CASSPQGRRDTQYF
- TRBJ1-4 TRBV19 TGTGCCAGTAGTTTTGGTCCGGCAACTAATGAAAAACTGTTTTTT CASSFGPATNEKLFF
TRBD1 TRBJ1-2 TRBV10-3 TGTGCCACCAGACAGGGGGCCAGTTATGGCTACACCTTC CATRQGASYGYTF
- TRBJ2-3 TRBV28 TGTGCCAGCAGCCTCGCCGGGACAAAGACAGATACGCAGTATTTT CASSLAGTKTDTQYF
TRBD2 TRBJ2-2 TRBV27 TGTGCCAGCAGTTTTTTCCGCCGCAGAGGGCGGGAGAACCCTAGTTTGGTCGGGGAGCTGTTTTTT CASSFFRRRGRENPSLVGELFF
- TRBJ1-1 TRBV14 TGTGCCAGCAGCCAAGGGCCTAGGACTGAAGCTTTCTTT CASSQGPRTEAFF
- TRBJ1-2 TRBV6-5 TGTGCCAGCCACCTCCGGGGAGGCTATGGCTACACCTTC CASHLRGGYGYTF